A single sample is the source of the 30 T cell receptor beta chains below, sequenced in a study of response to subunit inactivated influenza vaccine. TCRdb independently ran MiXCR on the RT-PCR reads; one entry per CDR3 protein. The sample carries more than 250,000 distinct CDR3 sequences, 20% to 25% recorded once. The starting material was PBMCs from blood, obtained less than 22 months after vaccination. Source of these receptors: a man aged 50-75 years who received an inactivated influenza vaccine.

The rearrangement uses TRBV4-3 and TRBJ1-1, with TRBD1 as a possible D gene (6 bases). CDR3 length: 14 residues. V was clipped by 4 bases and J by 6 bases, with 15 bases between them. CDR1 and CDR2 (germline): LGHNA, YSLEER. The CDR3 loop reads CASSLSRGSAEAFF. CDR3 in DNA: TGCGCCAGCAGCCTCAGCAGGGGATCCGCTGAAGCTTTCTTT.

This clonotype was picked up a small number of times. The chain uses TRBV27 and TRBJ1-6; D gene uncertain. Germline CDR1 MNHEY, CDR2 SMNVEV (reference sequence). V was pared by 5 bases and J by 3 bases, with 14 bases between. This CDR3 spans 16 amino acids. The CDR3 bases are TGTGCCAGCAGTATACTCCCTATGAGCTATAATTCACCCCTCCACTTT. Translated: CASSILPMSYNSPLHF.

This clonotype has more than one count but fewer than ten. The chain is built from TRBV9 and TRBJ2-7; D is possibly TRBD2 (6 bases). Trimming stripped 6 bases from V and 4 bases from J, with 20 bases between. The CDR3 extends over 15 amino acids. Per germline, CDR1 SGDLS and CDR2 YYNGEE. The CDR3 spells CASTKGPTSWYEQYF. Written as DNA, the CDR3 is TGTGCCAGCACCAAAGGCCCGACTAGTTGGTACGAGCAGTACTTC.

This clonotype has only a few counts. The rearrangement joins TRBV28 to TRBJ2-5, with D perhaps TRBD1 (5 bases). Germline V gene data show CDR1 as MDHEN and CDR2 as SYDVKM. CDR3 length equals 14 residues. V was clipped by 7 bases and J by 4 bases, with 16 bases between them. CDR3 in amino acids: CASNEPGPGETQYF. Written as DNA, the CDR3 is TGTGCCAGCAATGAACCAGGGCCAGGAGAGACCCAGTACTTC.

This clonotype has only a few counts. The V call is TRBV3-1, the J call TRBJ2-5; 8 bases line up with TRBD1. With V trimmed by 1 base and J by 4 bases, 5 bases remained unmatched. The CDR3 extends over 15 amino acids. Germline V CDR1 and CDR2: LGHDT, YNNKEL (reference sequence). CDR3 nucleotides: TGTGCCAGCAGCCAAGCCGGCAGGGGGCGAGAGACCCAGTACTTC. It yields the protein CASSQAGRGRETQYF.

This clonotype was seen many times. The chain's CDR3 is CATSDDRVSEQFF. In DNA, the CDR3 is TGTGCCACCAGTGATGACAGGGTTAGTGAGCAGTTCTTC. V and J are TRBV24-1 and TRBJ2-1; TRBD1 matches at 7 bases. CDR1 and CDR2 (germline): KGHDR, SFDVKD. The CDR3 is 13 residues long. V trimming: 3 bases; J trimming: 9 bases; junction bases outside the gene matches: 4.

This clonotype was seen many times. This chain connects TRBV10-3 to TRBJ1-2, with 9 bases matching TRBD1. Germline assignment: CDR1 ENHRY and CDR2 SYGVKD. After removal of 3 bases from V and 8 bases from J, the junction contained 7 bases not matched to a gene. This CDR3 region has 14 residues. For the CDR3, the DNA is TGTGCCATCAGTGAAACCGGGACAGGGATCGGCTACACCTTC. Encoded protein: CAISETGTGIGYTF.

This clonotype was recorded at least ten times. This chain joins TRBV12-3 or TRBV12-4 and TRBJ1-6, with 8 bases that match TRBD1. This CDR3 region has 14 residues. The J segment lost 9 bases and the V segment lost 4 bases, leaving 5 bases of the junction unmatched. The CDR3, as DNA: TGTGCCAGCAGTTCTGGACAGGGTTTTTCACCCCTCCACTTT. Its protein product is CASSSGQGFSPLHF.

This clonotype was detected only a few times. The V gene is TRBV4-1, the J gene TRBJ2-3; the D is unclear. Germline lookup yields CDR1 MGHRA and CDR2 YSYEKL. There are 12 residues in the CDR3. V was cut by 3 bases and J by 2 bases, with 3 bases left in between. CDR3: CASSHLTDTQYF. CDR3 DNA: TGCGCCAGCAGCCATCTCACAGATACGCAGTATTTT.

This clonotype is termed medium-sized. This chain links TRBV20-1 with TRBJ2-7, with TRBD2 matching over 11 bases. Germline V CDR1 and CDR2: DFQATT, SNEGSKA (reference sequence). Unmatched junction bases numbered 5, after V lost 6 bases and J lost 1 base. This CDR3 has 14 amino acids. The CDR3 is CSATGTSGSYEQYF. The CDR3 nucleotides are TGCAGTGCGACCGGGACTAGCGGATCCTACGAGCAGTACTTC.

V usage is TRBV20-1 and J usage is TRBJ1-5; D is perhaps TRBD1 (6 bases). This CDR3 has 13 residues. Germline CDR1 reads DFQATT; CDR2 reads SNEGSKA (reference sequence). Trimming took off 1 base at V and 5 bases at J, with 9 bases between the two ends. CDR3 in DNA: TGCAGTGCTAGAGGGACAGACGATCAGCCCCAGCATTTT. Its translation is CSARGTDDQPQHF.

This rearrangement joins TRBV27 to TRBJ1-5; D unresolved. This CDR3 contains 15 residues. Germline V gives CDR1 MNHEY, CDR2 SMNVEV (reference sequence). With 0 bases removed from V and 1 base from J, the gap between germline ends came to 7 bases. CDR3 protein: CASSLSPQSNQPQHF. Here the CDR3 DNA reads TGTGCCAGCAGTTTATCCCCACAGAGCAATCAGCCCCAGCATTTT.

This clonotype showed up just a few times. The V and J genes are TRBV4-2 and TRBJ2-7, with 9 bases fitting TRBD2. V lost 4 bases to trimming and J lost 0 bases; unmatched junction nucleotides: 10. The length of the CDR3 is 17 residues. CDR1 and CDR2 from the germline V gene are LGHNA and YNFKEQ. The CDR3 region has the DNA TGTGCCAGCAGCCGAGGCTCTAGCGGGGATTACTCCTACGAGCAGTACTTC. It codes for CASSRGSSGDYSYEQYF.

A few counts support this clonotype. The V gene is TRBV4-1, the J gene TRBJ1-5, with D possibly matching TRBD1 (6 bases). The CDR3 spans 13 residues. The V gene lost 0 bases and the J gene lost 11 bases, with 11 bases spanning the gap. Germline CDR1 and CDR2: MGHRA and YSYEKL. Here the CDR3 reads CASSQDRGMAQHF. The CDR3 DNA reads TGCGCCAGCAGCCAAGACAGGGGTATGGCCCAGCATTTT.

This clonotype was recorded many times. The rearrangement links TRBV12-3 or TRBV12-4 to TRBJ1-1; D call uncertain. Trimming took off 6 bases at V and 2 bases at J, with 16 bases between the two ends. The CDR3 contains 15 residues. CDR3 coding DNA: TGTGCCAGCAGCCCCTTGGGGAATCCCAACACTGAAGCTTTCTTT. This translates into CASSPLGNPNTEAFF.

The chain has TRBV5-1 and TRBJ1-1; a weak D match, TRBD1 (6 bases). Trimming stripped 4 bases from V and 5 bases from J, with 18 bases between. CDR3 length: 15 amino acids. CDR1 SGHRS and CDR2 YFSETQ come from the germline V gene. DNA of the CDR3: TGCGCCAGCAGCCCCCGGGGGGGGCCGGGTACTGAAGCTTTCTTT. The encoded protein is CASSPRGGPGTEAFF.

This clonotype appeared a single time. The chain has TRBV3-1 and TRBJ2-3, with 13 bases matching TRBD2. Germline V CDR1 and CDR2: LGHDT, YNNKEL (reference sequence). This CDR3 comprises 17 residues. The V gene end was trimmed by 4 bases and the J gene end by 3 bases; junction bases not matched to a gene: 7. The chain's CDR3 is CASSRTSGRWSTDTQYF. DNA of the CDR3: TGTGCCAGCAGCCGGACTAGCGGGAGATGGAGTACAGATACGCAGTATTTT.

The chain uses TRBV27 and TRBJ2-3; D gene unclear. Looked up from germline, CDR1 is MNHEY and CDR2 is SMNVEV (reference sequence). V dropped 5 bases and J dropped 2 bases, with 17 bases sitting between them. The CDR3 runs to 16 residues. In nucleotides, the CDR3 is TGTGCCAGCAGTCCATCGGGCAGGCCCTACACAGATACGCAGTATTTT. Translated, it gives CASSPSGRPYTDTQYF.

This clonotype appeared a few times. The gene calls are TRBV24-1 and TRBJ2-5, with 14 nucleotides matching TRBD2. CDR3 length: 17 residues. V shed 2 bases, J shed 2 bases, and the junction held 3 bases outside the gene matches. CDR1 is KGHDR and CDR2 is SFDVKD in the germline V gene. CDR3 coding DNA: TGTGCCACCAGTGATTCGGGACTAGCGGGGGTTCAAGAGACCCAGTACTTC. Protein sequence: CATSDSGLAGVQETQYF.

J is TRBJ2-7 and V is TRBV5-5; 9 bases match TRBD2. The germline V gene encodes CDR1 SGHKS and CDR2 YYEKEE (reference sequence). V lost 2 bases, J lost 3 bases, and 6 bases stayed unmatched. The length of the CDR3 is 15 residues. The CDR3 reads CASSFQNSGGYEQYF. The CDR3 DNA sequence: TGTGCCAGCAGCTTTCAAAATAGCGGGGGCTACGAGCAGTACTTC.

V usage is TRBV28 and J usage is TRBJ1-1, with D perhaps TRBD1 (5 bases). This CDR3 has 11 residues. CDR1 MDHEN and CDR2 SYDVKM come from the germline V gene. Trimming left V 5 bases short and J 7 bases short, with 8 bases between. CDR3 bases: TGTGCCAGCAGTGACAGATATGAAGCTTTCTTT. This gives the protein CASSDRYEAFF.

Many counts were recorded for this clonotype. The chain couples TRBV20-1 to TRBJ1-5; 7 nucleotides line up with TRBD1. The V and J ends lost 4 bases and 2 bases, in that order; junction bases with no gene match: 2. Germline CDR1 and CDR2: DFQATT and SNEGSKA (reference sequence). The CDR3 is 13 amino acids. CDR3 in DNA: TGCAGTGCTATCGGACAGGGCAATCAGCCCCAGCATTTT. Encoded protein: CSAIGQGNQPQHF.

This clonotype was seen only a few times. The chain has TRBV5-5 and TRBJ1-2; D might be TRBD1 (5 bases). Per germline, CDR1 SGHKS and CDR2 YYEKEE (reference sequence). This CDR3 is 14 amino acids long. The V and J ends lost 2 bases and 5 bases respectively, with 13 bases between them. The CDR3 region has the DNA TGTGCCAGCAGCTTAGGAGGGGAGATATATGGCTACACCTTC. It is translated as CASSLGGEIYGYTF. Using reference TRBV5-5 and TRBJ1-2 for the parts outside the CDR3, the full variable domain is DAGVTQSPTHLIKTRGQQVTLRCSPISGHKSVSWYQQVLGQGPQFIFQYYEKEERGRGNFPDRFSARQFPNYSSELNVNALLLGDSALYLCASSLGGEIYGYTFGSGTRLTVV.

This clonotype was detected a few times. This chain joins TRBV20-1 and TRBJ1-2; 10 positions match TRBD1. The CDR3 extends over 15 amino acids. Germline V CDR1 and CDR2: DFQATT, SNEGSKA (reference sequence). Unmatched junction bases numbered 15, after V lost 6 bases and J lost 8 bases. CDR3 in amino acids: CSARDRGRFDDGYTF. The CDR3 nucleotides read TGCAGTGCAAGGGACAGGGGCCGCTTCGATGACGGCTACACCTTC.

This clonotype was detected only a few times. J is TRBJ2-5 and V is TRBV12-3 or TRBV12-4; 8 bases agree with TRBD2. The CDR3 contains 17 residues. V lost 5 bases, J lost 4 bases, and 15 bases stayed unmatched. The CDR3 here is CASSGLPGLGFGETQYF. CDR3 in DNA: TGTGCCAGCAGTGGACTCCCGGGACTAGGGTTTGGAGAGACCCAGTACTTC.

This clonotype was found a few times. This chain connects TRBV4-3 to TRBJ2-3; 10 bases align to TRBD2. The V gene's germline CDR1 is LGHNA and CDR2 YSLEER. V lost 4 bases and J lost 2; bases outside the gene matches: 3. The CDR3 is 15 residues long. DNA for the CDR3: TGCGCCAGCAGCCTCCTAGCGGGGGTCACAGATACGCAGTATTTT. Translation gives CASSLLAGVTDTQYF.

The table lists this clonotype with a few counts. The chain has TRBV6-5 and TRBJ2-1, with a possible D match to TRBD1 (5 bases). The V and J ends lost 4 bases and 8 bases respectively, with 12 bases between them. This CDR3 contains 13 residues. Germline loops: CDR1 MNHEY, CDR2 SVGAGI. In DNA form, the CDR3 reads TGTGCCAGCAGTTCCCAATCAGGGTATGAGCAGTTCTTC. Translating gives CASSSQSGYEQFF.

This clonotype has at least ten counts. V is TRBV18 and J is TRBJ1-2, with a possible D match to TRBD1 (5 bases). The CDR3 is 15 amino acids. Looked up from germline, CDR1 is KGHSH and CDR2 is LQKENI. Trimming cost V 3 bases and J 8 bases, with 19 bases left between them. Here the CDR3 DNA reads TGTGCCAGCTCACCGACTAGGGACGGACTGGGGGGCTACACCTTC. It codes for CASSPTRDGLGGYTF. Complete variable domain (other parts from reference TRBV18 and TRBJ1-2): NAGVMQNPRHLVRRRGQEARLRCSPMKGHSHVYWYRQLPEEGLKFMVYLQKENIIDESGMPKERFSAEFPKEGPSILRIQQVVRGDSAAYFCASSPTRDGLGGYTFGSGTRLTVV.

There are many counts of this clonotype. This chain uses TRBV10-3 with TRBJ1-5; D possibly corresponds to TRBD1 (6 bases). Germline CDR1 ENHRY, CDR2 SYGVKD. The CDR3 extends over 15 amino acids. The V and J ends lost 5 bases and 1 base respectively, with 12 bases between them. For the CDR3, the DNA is TGTGCCATCAGTAAGGGGACATTAAGCAATCAGCCCCAGCATTTT. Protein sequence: CAISKGTLSNQPQHF.

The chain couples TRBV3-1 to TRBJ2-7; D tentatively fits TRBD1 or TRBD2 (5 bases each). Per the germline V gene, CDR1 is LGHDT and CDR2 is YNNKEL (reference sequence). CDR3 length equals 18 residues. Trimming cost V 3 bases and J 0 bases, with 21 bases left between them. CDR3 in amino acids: CASSHYSGTVVTSYEQYF. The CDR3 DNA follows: TGTGCCAGCAGCCATTATTCTGGGACGGTGGTCACCTCCTACGAGCAGTACTTC.